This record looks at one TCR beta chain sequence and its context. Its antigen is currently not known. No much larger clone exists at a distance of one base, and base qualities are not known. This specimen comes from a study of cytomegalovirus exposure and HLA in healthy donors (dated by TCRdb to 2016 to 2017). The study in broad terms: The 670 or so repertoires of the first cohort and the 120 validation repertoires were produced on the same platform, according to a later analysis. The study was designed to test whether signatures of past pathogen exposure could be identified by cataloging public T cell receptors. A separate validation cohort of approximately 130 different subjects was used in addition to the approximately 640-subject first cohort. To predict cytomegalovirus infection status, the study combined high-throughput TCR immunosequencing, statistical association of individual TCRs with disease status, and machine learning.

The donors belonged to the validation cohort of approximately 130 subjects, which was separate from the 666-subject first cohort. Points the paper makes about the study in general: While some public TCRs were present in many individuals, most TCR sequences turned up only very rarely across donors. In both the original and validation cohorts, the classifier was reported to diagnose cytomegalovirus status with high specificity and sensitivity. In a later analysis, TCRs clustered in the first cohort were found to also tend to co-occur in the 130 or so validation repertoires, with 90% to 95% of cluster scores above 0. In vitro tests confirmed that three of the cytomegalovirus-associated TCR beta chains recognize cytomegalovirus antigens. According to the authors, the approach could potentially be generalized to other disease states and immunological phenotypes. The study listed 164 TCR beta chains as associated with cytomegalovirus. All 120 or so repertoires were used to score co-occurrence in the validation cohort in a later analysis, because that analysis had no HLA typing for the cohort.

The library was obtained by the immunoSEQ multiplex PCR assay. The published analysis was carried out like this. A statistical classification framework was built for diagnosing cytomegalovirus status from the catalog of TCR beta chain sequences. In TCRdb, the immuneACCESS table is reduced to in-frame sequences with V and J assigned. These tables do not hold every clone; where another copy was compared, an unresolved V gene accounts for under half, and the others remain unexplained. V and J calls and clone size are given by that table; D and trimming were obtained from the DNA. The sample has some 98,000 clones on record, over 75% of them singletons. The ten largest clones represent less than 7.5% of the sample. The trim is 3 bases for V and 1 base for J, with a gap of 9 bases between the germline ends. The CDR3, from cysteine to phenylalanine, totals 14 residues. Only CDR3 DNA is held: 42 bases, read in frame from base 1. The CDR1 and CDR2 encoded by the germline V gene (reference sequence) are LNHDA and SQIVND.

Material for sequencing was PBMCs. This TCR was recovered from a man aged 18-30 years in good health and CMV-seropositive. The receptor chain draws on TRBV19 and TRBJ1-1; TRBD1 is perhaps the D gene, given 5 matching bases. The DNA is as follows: TGTGCCAGTAGTATGGGGCGGCGGAACACTGAAGCTTTCTTT. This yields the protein CASSMGRRNTEAFF.